This T cell receptor beta chain was captured by sequencing in a study of response to subunit inactivated influenza vaccine. The V end lost 6 bases, the J end lost 6 bases, and 14 bases lay between the germline ends. Germline CDR1 and CDR2: MNHEY and SMNVEV (reference sequence). This CDR3 has 14 residues. Only a few counts were recorded for this clonotype. Using its own MiXCR run on the RT-PCR reads, TCRdb lists one record per CDR3 protein. Of about 170,000 distinct CDR3 sequences listed, over 9.5% are singletons. Another study also made use of these data, one on T cells expressing NK-cell markers. This second study notes: The cDNA for TCR beta came from 5'RACE template switching with UMIs. In sorted CD3+CD56+NKG2C+, CD3+CD56+NKG2C- and CD3+CD56-NKG2C+ T cells, TCR beta repertoires were obtained. About 1.0-8% of CD8+ T cells in roughly six donors belonged to dominant NKG2C+ clonotypes. Several donors' CD3+CD56-NKG2C+ cells were dominated by the same clonotypes.

The specimen was CD8+ T cells sorted from PBMCs, collected 11 to 12 days after vaccination. This clonotype was sampled from a man aged 45-65 years who received an inactivated influenza vaccine. The rearrangement joins TRBV27 to TRBJ2-2, with a possible D match to TRBD1 (8 bases). The CDR3 reads CASSWTGRAGELFF. The CDR3 DNA sequence: TGTGCCAGCAGCTGGACAGGGAGGGCCGGGGAGCTGTTTTTT.